The 29 T cell receptor beta chains reported below all come from one sample, sequenced in a study of tumor-infiltrating lymphocytes in oesophageal squamous cell carcinoma. TCRdb independently ran MiXCR on the PCR reads; one entry per CDR3 protein. The sample has 9,500 to 15,000 distinct CDR3 sequences; approximately 50% are singletons. Material for sequencing was esophageal tumor tissue. Every receptor here comes from a female donor with esophageal squamous cell carcinoma.

Comments on this clonotype: The junction and the germline gene differ at one end; a read error may be behind it. This chain links TRBV7-9 with TRBJ1-6; the D gene is possibly TRBD1 (5 bases). Germline values: CDR1 SEHNR, CDR2 FQNEAQ (reference sequence). The length of the CDR3 is 16 residues. The DNA of the CDR3 is TGTGCCAGCAGCTTAGCTCGGCAGGGTGTAGACTCACCCCTCCACTTC. It codes for CASSLARQGVDSPLHF.

This clonotype is deemed medium-sized (0.01 to 0.1%). The V gene is TRBV25-1, the J gene TRBJ1-2; D gene unclear. Trimming removed 2 bases from V and 4 bases from J, with 8 bases in between. This CDR3 is built from 13 residues. The germline CDR1 and CDR2 sequences are MGHDK and SYGVNS. CDR3 DNA: TGTGCCAGCAGTGAAATGGAATCCTATGGCTACACCTTC. Encoded protein: CASSEMESYGYTF.

The chain couples TRBV6-6 to TRBJ2-3, with 8 positions matching TRBD1. Looked up from germline, CDR1 is MNHNY and CDR2 is SVGAGI (reference sequence). V lost 5 bases to trimming and J lost 0 bases; unmatched junction nucleotides: 1. This CDR3 comprises 14 residues. CDR3 residues: CASSRTGSTDTQYF. CDR3 coding DNA: TGTGCCAGCAGTCGGACAGGGAGCACAGATACGCAGTATTTT.

The J gene is TRBJ2-4, the V gene TRBV6-1; 10 bases are a match to TRBD2. Per germline, CDR1 MNHNS and CDR2 SASEGT. The CDR3 covers 15 residues. After removal of 2 bases from V and 8 bases from J, the junction contained 6 bases not matched to a gene. The CDR3 DNA reads as TGTGCCAGCAGTGAACCGGCTAGCGGGAGTGACATTCAGTACTTC. It is translated as CASSEPASGSDIQYF.

The V gene is TRBV7-6, the J gene TRBJ2-3; 7 bases fit TRBD1. The end of the DNA fits TRBJ2-1 better, so the J call may be wrong. The V gene's germline CDR1 is SGHVS and CDR2 FNYEAQ. CDR3 length equals 15 residues. In nucleotides, the CDR3 is TGTGCCAGCAGCTTAGACAGGGGCGTTTCGAATGAGCAGTTCTTC. It specifies CASSLDRGVSNEQFF.

The V and J genes are TRBV5-1 and TRBJ1-2; 10 positions match TRBD1. The CDR3 has 14 residues. CDR1 and CDR2 (germline): SGHRS, YFSETQ. J lost 4 bases, V lost 5 bases, and 5 bases had no gene match. CDR3 in amino acids: CASSTGTGAYGYTF. CDR3 in DNA: TGCGCCAGCAGTACCGGGACAGGGGCCTATGGCTACACCTTC. Supplemented by reference TRBV5-1 and TRBJ1-2, the full variable domain reads KAGVTQTPRYLIKTRGQQVTLSCSPISGHRSVSWYQQTPGQGLQFLFEYFSETQRNKGNFPGRFSGRQFSNSRSEMNVSTLELGDSALYLCASSTGTGAYGYTFGSGTRLTVV.

This clonotype was detected a few times. It may be a read error: a sequence one base away is much more abundant. The V and J genes are TRBV6-1 and TRBJ2-1; maybe TRBD2 (6 bases). The length of the CDR3 is 16 residues. Germline V gene sequence: CDR1 MNHNS, CDR2 SASEGT. Trimming shortened V by 6 bases and J by 10 bases, and 25 bases separated the two germline ends. As DNA, the CDR3 is TGTGCCAGCAGCCGTATATTACTAGCTGCGGCGGGGGAGCAGTTCTTC. The encoded protein is CASSRILLAAAGEQFF.

The V and J genes are TRBV24-1 and TRBJ2-1; 7 bases align to TRBD1. Germline values: CDR1 KGHDR, CDR2 SFDVKD. The CDR3 is made up of 16 amino acids. V was clipped by 3 bases and J by 3 bases; unmatched bases: 7. The CDR3 loop reads CATSDRVRGSYNEQFF. The CDR3, as DNA: TGTGCCACCAGTGATCGAGTCAGGGGGAGCTACAATGAGCAGTTCTTC.

The rearrangement uses TRBV7-2 and TRBJ1-4, with 10 bases lining up with TRBD1. Germline trimming cut 4 bases from V and 8 bases from J; bases unmatched to any gene: 7. Germline V lookup: CDR1 SGHTA, CDR2 FQGNSA. This CDR3 has 15 amino acids. CDR3: CASSSGTGVREKLFF. CDR3 coding DNA: TGTGCCAGCAGCTCCGGGACAGGGGTACGGGAAAAACTGTTTTTT.

This clonotype was picked up one time. The chain uses TRBV9 and TRBJ1-6, with a weak D call TRBD1 (6 bases). Trimming removed 4 bases from V and 4 bases from J, with 15 bases in between. CDR3 length equals 16 residues. The V gene's germline CDR1 is SGDLS and CDR2 YYNGEE. The CDR3 protein is CASSPREGGYNSPLHF. CDR3 nucleotide sequence: TGTGCCAGCAGCCCCCGCGAAGGGGGTTATAATTCACCCCTCCACTTT. The whole variable domain, remainder taken from reference TRBV9 and TRBJ1-6, is DSGVTQTPKHLITATGQRVTLRCSPRSGDLSVYWYQQSLDQGLQFLIQYYNGEERAKGNILERFSAQQFPDLHSELNLSSLELGDSALYFCASSPREGGYNSPLHFGNGTRLTVT.

This clonotype counts as large. A read error is possible here, since a much larger clone lies one base away. The chain links TRBV7-9 to TRBJ2-7; TRBD1 aligns across 10 bases. Unmatched junction bases numbered 10, after V lost 4 bases and J lost 7 bases. The germline V gene has CDR1 SEHNR and CDR2 FQNEAQ (reference sequence). This CDR3 has 15 residues. CDR3 in amino acids: CASSSGTGVQNEQYF. The CDR3, as DNA: TGTGCCAGCAGCTCCGGGACAGGGGTCCAGAATGAGCAGTACTTC.

This clonotype was picked up a small number of times. A much larger clone lies a single base off, so this may be a read error. This sequence joins TRBV7-6 and TRBJ2-7; D gene uncertain. The DNA end is a closer match to TRBJ2-1, so the J assignment may be wrong. The CDR3 consists of 13 residues. Germline V gene sequence: CDR1 SGHVS, CDR2 FNYEAQ. The CDR3 coding sequence is TGTGCCAGCAGCTTAGTTCTAAGCTACGAGCAGTTCTTC. Its translation: CASSLVLSYEQFF.

This rearrangement joins TRBV6-4 to TRBJ2-1; D remains unclear. Per germline, CDR1 MRHNA and CDR2 SNTAGT. CDR3 size: 12 residues. V lost 8 bases and J lost 10, with 15 bases in between. The chain's CDR3 is CASGPTGLEQFF. Written as DNA, the CDR3 is TGTGCCAGCGGCCCGACTGGCCTAGAGCAGTTCTTC.

V and J are TRBV12-3 or TRBV12-4 and TRBJ2-1, with 9 positions matching TRBD2. Gene TRBJ2-7 matches the end of the DNA better, so the J call may be wrong. The CDR3 loop spans 16 amino acids. The DNA of the CDR3 is TGTGCCAGCAGTTCTCTCATAGCGGGAGCGGGATATGAGCAGTACTTC. Protein sequence: CASSSLIAGAGYEQYF.

This clonotype was seen only once. The J gene is TRBJ2-3, the V gene TRBV7-2; 7 bases are shared with TRBD2. The DNA matches TRBJ2-1 better at its end, which makes the J call doubtful. Germline lookup yields CDR1 SGHTA and CDR2 FQGNSA. This CDR3 spans 14 amino acids. The CDR3 here is CASSLGGSANEQFF. In DNA, the CDR3 is TGTGCCAGCAGCTTAGGCGGGAGTGCCAATGAGCAGTTCTTC.

As regards this clonotype: The limits of the CDR3 on the DNA are not certain, so only TCRdb's listed CDR3 is given. The chain links TRBV7-5 to TRBJ2-7; the table calls TRBD1, which could not be checked here. TRBV7-5 is a listed pseudogene. The CDR3 totals 19 residues, both ends included. CDR3 residues: CISVPAACITQRGPYGYTF.

Worth noting for this clonotype: Its ends do not fully match the called genes, so a read error is possible. The chain has TRBV7-6 and TRBJ2-7; TRBD2 aligns across 7 bases. CDR3 size: 14 residues. Germline CDR1 SGHVS, CDR2 FNYEAQ. CDR3 coding DNA: TGTGCTAGCAGCTTTGGGGGGGGAAACAATGAGCAGTACTTC. Amino acid sequence: CASSFGGGNNEQYF.

This clonotype rates as medium-sized (0.01 to 0.1%). CDR3 loop: CASSRTAASYEQYF. In DNA, the CDR3 is TGTGCCAGCAGCCGCACGGCGGCGTCCTACGAGCAGTACTTC. The chain recombines TRBV7-8 with TRBJ2-7, with D unresolved. V dropped 5 bases and J dropped 1 base, with 12 bases sitting between them. This CDR3 has 14 amino acids. Germline V gives CDR1 SGHVS, CDR2 FQNEAQ.

This clonotype is medium-sized within its sample. This rearrangement joins TRBV6-2 or TRBV6-3 to TRBJ2-5, with TRBD2 matching 8 bases. Looked up from germline, CDR1 is MNHEY and CDR2 is SVGEGT. CDR3 length equals 18 residues. Trimming took 0 bases from V and 2 from J; bases not matched to a gene: 11. The CDR3 reads CASSYSSEASGPQETQYF. CDR3 coding DNA: TGTGCCAGCAGTTACTCTTCCGAGGCTAGCGGGCCGCAAGAGACCCAGTACTTC.

This rearrangement joins TRBV11-1 to TRBJ2-7; D not resolved. The closer fit of TRBJ2-1 to the DNA end suggests the J call may be wrong. Germline V gives CDR1 SGHAT, CDR2 FQDESV (reference sequence). The CDR3 has 16 amino acids. This chain's CDR3 is CASSFRAIGSYNEQFF. DNA for the CDR3: TGTGCCAGCAGCTTCCGGGCCATTGGCTCCTACAATGAGCAGTTCTTC.

This clonotype was found a few times. This rearrangement joins TRBV12-3 or TRBV12-4 to TRBJ2-5, with D uncertain. V gave up 4 bases and J gave up 4 bases, with 7 bases separating them. The CDR3 has 12 amino acids. DNA for the CDR3: TGTGCCAGCAGTTCAATCAGAGAGACCCAGTACTTC. Translating gives CASSSIRETQYF.

This clonotype was seen just once. This chain links TRBV6-9 with TRBJ2-3; possibly TRBD1 for D (5 bases). The J call may not be correct, given that the DNA end is closer to TRBJ2-5. There are 15 residues in the CDR3. CDR1 is MNHGY and CDR2 is SVAAGI in the germline V gene. The CDR3 is CASSEQGRGIETQYF. CDR3 in DNA: TGTGCCAGCAGCGAGCAGGGTAGGGGCATAGAGACCCAGTACTTC.

By share, this clonotype counts as medium-sized. A single base separates this from a much larger clone, so it may be a read error. The chain couples TRBV7-7 to TRBJ2-7, with TRBD2 matching over 10 bases. Germline CDR1 SSHAT, CDR2 FNYEAQ (reference sequence). CDR3 length equals 13 residues. In DNA form, the CDR3 reads TGTGCTAGCAGCCCTAGGACTAGCGGTGAGCAGTACTTC. Encoded protein: CASSPRTSGEQYF.

CDR3 sequence (DNA): TGTGCCAGCAACGGAGGGGTCTTAGAGACCCAGTACTTC. Its protein product is CASNGGVLETQYF. J is TRBJ2-5 and V is TRBV12-3 or TRBV12-4, with D perhaps matching TRBD2 (6 bases). Trimming cost V 7 bases and J 4 bases, with 13 bases left between them. This CDR3 has 13 amino acids.

The J gene is TRBJ2-3, the V gene TRBV7-6; D is unresolved. Between the trimmed V and J ends, which lost 3 bases and 0 bases, there was a span of 16 bases. Germline CDR1 reads SGHVS; CDR2 reads FNYEAQ. The CDR3 has 17 residues. Here the CDR3 DNA reads TGTGCCAGCAGCTTTTCTTCGGACGGATCTAGCACAGATACGCAGTATTTT. This translates into CASSFSSDGSSTDTQYF.

At least ten counts were recorded for this clonotype. This chain connects TRBV4-3 to TRBJ2-3, with 9 bases matching TRBD1. This CDR3 has 17 residues. The V gene's germline CDR1 is LGHNA and CDR2 YSLEER. After removal of 1 base from V and 3 bases from J, the junction contained 8 bases not matched to a gene. The CDR3 loop reads CASSQGPDRGGTDTQYF. CDR3 coding DNA: TGCGCCAGCAGCCAAGGACCGGACAGGGGAGGGACAGATACGCAGTATTTT.

Points on this clonotype: A read error is likely, as this CDR3 ends without the conserved phenylalanine or tryptophan. The DNA is left out, because the CDR3 cannot be placed on it with certainty; the CDR3 is given as TCRdb lists it. CDR3 region: CASSSQTQGSGEQFFGA. The gene calls are TRBV7-3 and TRBJ2-6; the tabulated D call, TRBD1, remains unverified against the DNA. Germline CDR1 reads SGHTA; CDR2 reads FQGTGA. The CDR3 extends over 17 residues, inclusive of both ends.

A word on this clonotype: At one end, the junction sequence differs from germline, possibly due to a read error. The rearrangement joins TRBV12-3 or TRBV12-4 to TRBJ1-1; unclear D gene. The CDR3 is 13 residues long. The CDR3 DNA reads TGTGCCAGCCGTTTACGGGTGAACACTGAAGCTTTCTTT. Translation gives CASRLRVNTEAFF.

The table lists this clonotype with many counts. Relative to the germline gene, one junction end is altered; a read error may explain this. V usage is TRBV7-7 and J usage is TRBJ2-3; no firm D call. From germline, CDR1 is SSHAT and CDR2 FNYEAQ (reference sequence). This CDR3 has 13 residues. The CDR3 sequence is CASSLSGTDTQYF. The CDR3 DNA follows: TGTGCTAGCAGCTTAAGCGGCACAGATACGCAGTATTTT.